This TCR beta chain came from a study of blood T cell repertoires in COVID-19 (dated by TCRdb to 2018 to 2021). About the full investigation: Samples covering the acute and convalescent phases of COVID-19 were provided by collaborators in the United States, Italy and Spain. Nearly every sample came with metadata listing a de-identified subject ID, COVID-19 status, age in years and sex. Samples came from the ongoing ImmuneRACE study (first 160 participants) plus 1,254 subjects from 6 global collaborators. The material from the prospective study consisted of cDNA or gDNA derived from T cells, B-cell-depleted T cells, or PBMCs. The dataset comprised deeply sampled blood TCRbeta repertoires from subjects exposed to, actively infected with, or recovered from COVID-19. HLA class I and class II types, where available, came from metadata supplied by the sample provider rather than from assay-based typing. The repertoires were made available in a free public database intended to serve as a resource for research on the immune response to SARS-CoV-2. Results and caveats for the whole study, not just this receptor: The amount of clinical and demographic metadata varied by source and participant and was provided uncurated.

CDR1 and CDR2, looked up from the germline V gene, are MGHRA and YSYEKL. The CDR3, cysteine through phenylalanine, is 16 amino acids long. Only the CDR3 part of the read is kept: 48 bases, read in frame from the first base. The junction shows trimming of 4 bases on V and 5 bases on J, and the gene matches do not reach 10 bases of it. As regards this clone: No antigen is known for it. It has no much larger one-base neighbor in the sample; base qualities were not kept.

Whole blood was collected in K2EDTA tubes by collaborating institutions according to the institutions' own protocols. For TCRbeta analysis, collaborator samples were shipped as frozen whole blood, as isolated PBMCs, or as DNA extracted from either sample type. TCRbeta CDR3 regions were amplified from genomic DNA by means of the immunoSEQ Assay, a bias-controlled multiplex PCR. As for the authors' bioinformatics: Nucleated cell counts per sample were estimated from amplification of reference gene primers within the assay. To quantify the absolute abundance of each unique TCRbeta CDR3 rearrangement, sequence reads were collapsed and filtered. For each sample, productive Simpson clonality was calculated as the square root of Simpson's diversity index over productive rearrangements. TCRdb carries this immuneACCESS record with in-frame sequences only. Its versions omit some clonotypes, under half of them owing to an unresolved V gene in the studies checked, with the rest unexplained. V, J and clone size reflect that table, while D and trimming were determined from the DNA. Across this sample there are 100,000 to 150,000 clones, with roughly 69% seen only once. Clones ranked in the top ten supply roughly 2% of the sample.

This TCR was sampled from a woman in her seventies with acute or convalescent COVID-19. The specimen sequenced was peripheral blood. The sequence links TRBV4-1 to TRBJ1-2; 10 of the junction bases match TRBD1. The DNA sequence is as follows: TGCGCCAGCAGCCCGGAGACAGGGGGCGTACTATATGGCTACACCTTC. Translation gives CASSPETGGVLYGYTF.